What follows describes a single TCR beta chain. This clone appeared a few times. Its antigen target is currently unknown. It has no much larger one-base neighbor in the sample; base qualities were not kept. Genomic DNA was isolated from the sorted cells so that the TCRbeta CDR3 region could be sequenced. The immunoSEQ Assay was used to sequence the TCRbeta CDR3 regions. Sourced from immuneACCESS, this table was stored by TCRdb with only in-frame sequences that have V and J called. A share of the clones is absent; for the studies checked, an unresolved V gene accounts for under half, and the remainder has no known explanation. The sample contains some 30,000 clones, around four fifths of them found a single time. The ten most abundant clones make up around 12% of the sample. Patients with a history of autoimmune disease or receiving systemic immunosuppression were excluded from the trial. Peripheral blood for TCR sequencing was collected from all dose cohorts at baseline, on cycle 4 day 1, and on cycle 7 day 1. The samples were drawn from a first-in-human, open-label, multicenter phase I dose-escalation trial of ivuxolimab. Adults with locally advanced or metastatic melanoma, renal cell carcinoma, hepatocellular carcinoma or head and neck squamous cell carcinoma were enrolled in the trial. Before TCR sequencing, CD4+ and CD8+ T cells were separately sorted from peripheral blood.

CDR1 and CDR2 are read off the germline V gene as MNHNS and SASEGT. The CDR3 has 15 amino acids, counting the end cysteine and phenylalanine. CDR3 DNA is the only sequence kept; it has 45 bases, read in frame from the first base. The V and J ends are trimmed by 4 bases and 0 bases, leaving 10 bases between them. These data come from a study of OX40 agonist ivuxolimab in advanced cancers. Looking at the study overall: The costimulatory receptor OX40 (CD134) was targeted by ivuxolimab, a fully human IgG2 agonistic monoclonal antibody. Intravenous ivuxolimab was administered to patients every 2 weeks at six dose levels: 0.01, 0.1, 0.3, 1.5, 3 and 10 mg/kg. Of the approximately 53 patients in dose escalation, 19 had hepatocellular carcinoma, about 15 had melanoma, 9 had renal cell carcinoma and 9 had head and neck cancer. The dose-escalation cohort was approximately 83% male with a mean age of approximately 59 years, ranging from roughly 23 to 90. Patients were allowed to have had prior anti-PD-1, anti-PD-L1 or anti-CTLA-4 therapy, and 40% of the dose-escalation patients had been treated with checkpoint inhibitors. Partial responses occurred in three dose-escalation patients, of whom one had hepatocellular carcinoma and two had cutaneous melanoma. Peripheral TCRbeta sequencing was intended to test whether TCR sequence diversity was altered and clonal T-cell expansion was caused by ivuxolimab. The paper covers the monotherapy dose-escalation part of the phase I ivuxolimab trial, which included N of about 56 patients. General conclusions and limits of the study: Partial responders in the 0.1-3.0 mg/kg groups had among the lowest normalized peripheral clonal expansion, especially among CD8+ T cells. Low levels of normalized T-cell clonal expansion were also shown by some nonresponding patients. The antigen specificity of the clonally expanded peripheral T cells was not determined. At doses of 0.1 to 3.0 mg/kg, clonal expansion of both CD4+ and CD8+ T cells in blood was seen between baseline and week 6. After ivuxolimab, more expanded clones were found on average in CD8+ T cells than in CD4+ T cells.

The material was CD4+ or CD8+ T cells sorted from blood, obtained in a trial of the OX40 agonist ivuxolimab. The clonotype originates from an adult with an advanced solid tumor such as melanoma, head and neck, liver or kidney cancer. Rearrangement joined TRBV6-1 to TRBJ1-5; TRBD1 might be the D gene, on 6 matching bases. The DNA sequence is TGTGCCAGCAGTGCCGGGACAACTAGCAATCAGCCCCAGCATTTT. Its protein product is CASSAGTTSNQPQHF.